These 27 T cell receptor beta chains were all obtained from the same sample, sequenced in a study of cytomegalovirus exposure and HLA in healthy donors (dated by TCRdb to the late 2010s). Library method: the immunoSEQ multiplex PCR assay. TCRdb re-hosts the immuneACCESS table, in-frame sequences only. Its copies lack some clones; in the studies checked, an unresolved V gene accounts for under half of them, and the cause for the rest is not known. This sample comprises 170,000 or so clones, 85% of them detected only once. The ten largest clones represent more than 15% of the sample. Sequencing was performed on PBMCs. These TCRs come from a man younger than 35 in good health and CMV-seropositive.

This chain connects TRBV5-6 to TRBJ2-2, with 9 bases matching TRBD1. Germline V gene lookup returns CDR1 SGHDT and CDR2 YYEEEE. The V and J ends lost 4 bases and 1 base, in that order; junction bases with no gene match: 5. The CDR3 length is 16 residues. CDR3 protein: CASSTGQGLNTGELFF. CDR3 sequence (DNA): TGTGCCAGCAGCACGGGACAGGGACTGAACACCGGGGAGCTGTTTTTT.

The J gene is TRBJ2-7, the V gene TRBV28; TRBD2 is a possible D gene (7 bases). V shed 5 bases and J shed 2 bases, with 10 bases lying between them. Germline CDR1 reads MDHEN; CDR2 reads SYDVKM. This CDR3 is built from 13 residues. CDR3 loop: CASSTGRAYEQYF. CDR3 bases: TGTGCCAGCAGTACAGGGAGGGCCTACGAGCAGTACTTC.

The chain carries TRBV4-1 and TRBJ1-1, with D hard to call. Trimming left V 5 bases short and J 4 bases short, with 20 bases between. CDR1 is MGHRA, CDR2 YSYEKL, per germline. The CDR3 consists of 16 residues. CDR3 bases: TGCGCCAGCAGCAGGATGGAGGTGAAAGCCGGCACTGAAGCTTTCTTT. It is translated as CASSRMEVKAGTEAFF.

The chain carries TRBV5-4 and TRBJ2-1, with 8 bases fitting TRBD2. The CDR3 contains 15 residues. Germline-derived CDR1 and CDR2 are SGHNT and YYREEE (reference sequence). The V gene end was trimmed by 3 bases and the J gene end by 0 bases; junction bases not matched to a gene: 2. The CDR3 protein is CASSSSGGSYNEQFF. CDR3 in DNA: TGTGCCAGCAGCTCAAGCGGGGGCTCCTACAATGAGCAGTTCTTC.

The CDR3 loop is CASSIEGGQGSYEQYF. The CDR3 region has the DNA TGTGCCAGTAGTATAGAAGGGGGCCAGGGATCCTACGAGCAGTACTTC. The chain employs TRBV19 and TRBJ2-7; 7 bases map to TRBD1. Germline V CDR1 and CDR2: LNHDA, SQIVND (reference sequence). The J segment lost 1 base and the V segment lost 0 bases, leaving 6 bases of the junction unmatched. This CDR3 has 16 residues. The entire variable domain, with the rest obtained from reference TRBV19 and TRBJ2-7, is as follows: DGGITQSPKYLFRKEGQNVTLSCEQNLNHDAMYWYRQDPGQGLRLIYYSQIVNDFQKGDIAEGYSVSREKKESFPLTVTSAQKNPTAFYLCASSIEGGQGSYEQYFGPGTRLTVT.

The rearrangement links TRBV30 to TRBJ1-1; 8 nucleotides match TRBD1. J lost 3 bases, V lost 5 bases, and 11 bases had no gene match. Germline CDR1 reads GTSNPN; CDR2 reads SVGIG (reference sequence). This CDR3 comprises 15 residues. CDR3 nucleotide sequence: TGTGCCTGGTTGGGCCATTACAGGGGGTACACTGAAGCTTTCTTT. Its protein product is CAWLGHYRGYTEAFF.

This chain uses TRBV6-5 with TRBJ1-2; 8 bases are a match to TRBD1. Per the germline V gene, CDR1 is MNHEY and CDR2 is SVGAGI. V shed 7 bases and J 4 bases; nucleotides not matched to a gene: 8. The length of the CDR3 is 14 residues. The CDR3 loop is CASTRGQGGYGYTF. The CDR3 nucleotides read TGTGCCAGCACCAGAGGACAGGGAGGCTATGGCTACACCTTC.

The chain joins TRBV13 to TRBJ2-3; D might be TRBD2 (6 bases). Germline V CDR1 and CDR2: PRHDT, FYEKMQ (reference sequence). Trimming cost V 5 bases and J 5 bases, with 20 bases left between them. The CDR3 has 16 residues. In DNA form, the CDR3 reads TGTGCCAGCAGCCCCGGGGGACTGATCCCCGGAGATACGCAGTATTTT. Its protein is CASSPGGLIPGDTQYF.

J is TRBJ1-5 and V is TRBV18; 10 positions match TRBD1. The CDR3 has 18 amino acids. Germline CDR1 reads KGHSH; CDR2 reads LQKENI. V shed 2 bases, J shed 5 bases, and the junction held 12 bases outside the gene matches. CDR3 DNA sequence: TGTGCCAGCTCACCAAGGGGGACAGGGGATTTGCCCCATCAGCCCCAGCATTTT. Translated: CASSPRGTGDLPHQPQHF.

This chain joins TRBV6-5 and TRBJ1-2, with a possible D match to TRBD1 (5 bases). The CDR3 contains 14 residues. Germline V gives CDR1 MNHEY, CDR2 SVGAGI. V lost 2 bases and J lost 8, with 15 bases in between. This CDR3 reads CASSYDPGLGGYTF. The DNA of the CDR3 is TGTGCCAGCAGTTACGATCCGGGACTTGGAGGCTACACCTTC.

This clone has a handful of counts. The CDR3 loop reads CASRTGSYNEQFF. The CDR3 region has the DNA TGTGCCAGCAGGACAGGGTCCTACAATGAGCAGTTCTTC. The chain has TRBV7-9 and TRBJ2-1; 7 bases map to TRBD1. V was pared by 6 bases and J by 1 base, with 0 bases of the junction left unmatched. CDR1 and CDR2 from the germline V gene are SEHNR and FQNEAQ (reference sequence). The CDR3 length is 13 residues.

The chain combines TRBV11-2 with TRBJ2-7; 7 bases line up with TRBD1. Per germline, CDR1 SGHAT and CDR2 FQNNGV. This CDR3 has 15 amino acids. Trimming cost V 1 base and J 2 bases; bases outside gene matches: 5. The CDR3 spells CASSLVQGDPYEQYF. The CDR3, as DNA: TGTGCCAGCAGCTTAGTTCAGGGGGATCCCTACGAGCAGTACTTC. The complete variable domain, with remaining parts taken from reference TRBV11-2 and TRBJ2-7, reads EAGVAQSPRYKIIEKRQSVAFWCNPISGHATLYWYQQILGQGPKLLIQFQNNGVVDDSQLPKDRFSAERLKGVDSTLKIQPAKLEDSAVYLCASSLVQGDPYEQYFGPGTRLTVT.

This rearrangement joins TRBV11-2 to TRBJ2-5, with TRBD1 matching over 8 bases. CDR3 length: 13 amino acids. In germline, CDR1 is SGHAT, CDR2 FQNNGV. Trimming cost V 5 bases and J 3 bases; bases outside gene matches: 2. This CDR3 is CASSPTGEETQYF. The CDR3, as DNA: TGTGCCAGCAGCCCGACAGGGGAAGAGACCCAGTACTTC.

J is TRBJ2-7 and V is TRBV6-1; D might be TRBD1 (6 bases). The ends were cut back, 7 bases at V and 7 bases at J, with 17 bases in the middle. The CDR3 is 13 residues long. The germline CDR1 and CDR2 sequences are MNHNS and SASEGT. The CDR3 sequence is CASNRRGMREQYF. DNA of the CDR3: TGTGCCAGCAATCGAAGGGGGATGCGAGAGCAGTACTTC.

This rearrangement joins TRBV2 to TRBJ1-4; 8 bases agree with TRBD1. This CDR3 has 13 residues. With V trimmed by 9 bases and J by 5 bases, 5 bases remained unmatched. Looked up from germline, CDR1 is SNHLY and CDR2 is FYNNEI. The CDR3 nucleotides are TGTGCCAGTCGACAGGGGTGGAATGAAAAACTGTTTTTT. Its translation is CASRQGWNEKLFF.

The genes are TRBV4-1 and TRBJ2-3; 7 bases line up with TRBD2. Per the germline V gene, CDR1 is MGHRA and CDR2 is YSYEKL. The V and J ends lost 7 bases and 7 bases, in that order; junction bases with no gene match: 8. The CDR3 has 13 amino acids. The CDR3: CASMGGDRHTQYF. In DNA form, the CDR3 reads TGCGCCAGCATGGGAGGGGATCGCCATACGCAGTATTTT.

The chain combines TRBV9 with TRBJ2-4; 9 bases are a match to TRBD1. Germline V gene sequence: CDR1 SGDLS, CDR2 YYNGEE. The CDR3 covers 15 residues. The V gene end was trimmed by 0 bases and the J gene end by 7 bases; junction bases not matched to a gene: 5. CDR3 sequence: CASSVGGTGMNIQYF. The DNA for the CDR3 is TGTGCCAGCAGCGTAGGGGGGACAGGGATGAACATTCAGTACTTC.

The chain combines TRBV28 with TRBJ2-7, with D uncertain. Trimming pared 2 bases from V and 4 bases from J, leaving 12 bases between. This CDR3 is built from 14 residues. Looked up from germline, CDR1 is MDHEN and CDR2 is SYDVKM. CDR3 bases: TGTGCCAGCAGTTTAAAGGCAGGATATTACGAGCAGTACTTC. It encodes CASSLKAGYYEQYF. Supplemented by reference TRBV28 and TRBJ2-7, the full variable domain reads DVKVTQSSRYLVKRTGEKVFLECVQDMDHENMFWYRQDPGLGLRLIYFSYDVKMKEKGDIPEGYSVSREKKERFSLILESASTNQTSMYLCASSLKAGYYEQYFGPGTRLTVT.

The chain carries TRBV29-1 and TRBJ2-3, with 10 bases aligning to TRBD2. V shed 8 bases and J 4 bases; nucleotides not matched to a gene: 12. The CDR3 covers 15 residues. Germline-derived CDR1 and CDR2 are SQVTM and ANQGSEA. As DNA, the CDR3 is TGCAGCATAACCCCTACTAGCGGGATAGCAGATACGCAGTATTTT. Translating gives CSITPTSGIADTQYF.

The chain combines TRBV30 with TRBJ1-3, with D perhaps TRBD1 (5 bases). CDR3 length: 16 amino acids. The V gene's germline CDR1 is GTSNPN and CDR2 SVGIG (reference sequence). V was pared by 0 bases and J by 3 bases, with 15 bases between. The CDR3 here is CAWSVRRGIGGNTIYF. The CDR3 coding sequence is TGTGCCTGGAGTGTAAGGAGGGGTATCGGTGGAAACACCATATATTTT. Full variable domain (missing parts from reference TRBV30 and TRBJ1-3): SQTIHQWPATLVQPVGSPLSLECTVEGTSNPNLYWYRQAAGRGLQLLFYSVGIGQISSEVPQNLSASRPQDRQFILSSKKLLLSDSGFYLCAWSVRRGIGGNTIYFGEGSWLTVV.

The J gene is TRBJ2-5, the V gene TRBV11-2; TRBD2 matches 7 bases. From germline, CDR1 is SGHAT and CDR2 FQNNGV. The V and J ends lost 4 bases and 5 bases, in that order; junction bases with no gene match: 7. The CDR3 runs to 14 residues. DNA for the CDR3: TGTGCCAGCAGCTCTATGCGGGAGTACGAGACCCAGTACTTC. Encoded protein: CASSSMREYETQYF.

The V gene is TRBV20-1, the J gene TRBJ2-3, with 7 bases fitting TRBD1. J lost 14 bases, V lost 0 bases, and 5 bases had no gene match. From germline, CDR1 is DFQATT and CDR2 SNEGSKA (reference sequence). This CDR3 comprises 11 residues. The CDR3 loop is CSAREDRAGYF. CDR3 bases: TGCAGTGCTAGAGAAGACAGGGCGGGGTATTTT.

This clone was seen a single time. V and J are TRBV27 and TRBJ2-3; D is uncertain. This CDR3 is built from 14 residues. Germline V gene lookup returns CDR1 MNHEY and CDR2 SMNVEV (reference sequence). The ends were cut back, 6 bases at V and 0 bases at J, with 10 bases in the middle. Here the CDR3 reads CASRLALSTDTQYF. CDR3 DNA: TGTGCCAGCAGGCTGGCCCTTAGCACAGATACGCAGTATTTT.

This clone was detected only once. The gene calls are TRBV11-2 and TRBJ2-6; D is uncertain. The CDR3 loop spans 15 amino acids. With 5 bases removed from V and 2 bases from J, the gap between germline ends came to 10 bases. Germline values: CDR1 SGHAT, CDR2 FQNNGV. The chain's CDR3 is CASSVREAGANVLTF. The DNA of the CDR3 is TGTGCCAGCAGCGTTAGAGAGGCTGGGGCCAACGTCCTGACTTTC.

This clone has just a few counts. Written as DNA, the CDR3 is TGTGCCAGCAGCTTAGACGGGGTGGGCAATCAGCCCCAGCATTTT. Amino acids: CASSLDGVGNQPQHF. The gene calls are TRBV7-9 and TRBJ1-5; D is uncertain. Between the trimmed V and J ends, which lost 1 base and 2 bases, there was a span of 9 bases. Germline CDR1 is SEHNR and CDR2 is FQNEAQ (reference sequence). This CDR3 has 15 residues.

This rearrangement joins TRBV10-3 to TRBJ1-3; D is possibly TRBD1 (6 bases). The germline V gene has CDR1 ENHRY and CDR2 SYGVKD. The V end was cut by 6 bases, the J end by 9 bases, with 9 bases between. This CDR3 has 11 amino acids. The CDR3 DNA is TGTGCCATCAGGGACAGAGCCACCATATATTTT. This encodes CAIRDRATIYF.

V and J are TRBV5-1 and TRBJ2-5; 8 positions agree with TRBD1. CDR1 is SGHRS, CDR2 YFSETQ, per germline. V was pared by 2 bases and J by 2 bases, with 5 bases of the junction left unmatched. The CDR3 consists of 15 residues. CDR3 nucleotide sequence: TGCGCCAGCAGCTTATCCGGGACAGGACAAGAGACCCAGTACTTC. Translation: CASSLSGTGQETQYF.